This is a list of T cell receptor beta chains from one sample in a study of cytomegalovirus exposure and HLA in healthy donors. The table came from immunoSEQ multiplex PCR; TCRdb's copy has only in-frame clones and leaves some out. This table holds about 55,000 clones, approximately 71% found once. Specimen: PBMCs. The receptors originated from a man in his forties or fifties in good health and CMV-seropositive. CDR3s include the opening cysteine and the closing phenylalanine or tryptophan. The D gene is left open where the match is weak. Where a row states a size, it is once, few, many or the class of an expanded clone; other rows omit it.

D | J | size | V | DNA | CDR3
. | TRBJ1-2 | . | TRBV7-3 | TGTGCCAGCAGCCCCAGCCCTGCGACAGGCTATGGCTACACCTTC | CASSPSPATGYGYTF
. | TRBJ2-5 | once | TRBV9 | TGTGCCAGCAGCGCCTTCTCTACGGAGACCCAGTACTTC | CASSAFSTETQYF
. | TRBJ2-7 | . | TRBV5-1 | TGCGCCAGCAGCCCCACTGGTTACGAGCAGTACTTC | CASSPTGYEQYF
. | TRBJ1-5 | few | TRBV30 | TGTGCCTGGAGTCCAGGAGGGGCGAGTCAGCCCCAGCATTTT | CAWSPGGASQPQHF
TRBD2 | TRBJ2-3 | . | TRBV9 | TGTGCCAGCAGCGCCCGACTAGCGGGGAGCACAGATACGCAGTATTTT | CASSARLAGSTDTQYF
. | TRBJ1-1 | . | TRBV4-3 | TGCGCCAGCAGCCAAGATCCGGAGGGGAGGAACACTGAAGCTTTCTTT | CASSQDPEGRNTEAFF
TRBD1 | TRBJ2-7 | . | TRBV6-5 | TGTGCCAGCCGGGACAGGGTCTACGAGCAGTACTTC | CASRDRVYEQYF
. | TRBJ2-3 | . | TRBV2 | TGTGCCAGCAGTCCCGGGACATCGGCGAATACGCAGTATTTT | CASSPGTSANTQYF
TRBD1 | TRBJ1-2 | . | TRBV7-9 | TGTGCCAGCCAGGGACAGGGAATCGACTATGGCTACACCTTC | CASQGQGIDYGYTF
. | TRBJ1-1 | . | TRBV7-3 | TGTGCCAGCAGCTTAAAACCCGGGGTCCCTGAAGCTTTCTTT | CASSLKPGVPEAFF
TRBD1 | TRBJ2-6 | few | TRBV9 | TGTGCCAGCAGCTCCGGACAGGGGGCGCTCCTGGCCAACGTCCTGACTTTC | CASSSGQGALLANVLTF
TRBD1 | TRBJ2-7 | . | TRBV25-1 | TGTGCCAGCAGTGAATTCGGGGACAGGGAATACGAGCAGTACTTC | CASSEFGDREYEQYF
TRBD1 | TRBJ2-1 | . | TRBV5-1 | TGCGCCAGCAGGCCCCCGGGACAGGGCTACAATGAGCAGTTCTTC | CASRPPGQGYNEQFF
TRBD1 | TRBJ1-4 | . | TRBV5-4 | TGTGCCAGCAGCCTAGGACAGGGGGAAGAAAAACTGTTTTTT | CASSLGQGEEKLFF
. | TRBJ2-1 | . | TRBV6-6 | TGTGCCAGCACCCTAGGGGGGGTCTCCTACAATGAGCAGTTCTTC | CASTLGGVSYNEQFF
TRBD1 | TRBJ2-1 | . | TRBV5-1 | TGCGCCAGCAGACCTTCCGGGACAGGGGCTCCTGGTGAGCAGTTCTTC | CASRPSGTGAPGEQFF
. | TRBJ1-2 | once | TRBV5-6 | TGTGCCAGCAGCAATGACAGGAGCCTTTATGGCTACACCTTC | CASSNDRSLYGYTF
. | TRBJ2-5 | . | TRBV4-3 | TGCGCCAGCAGCCAAGATTGGCCAGACAGCCAAGAGACCCAGTACTTC | CASSQDWPDSQETQYF
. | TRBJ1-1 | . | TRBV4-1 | TGCGCCAGCAGCCAACCCGACAGGTCTGAAGCTTTCTTT | CASSQPDRSEAFF
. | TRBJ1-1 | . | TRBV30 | TGTGCCTGGAGTAACTGGGGGGAGCAGAACACTGAAGCTTTCTTT | CAWSNWGEQNTEAFF
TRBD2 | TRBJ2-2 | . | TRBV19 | TGTGCCAGTAGAGCGGGGGCCGGCACCGGGGAGCTGTTTTTT | CASRAGAGTGELFF
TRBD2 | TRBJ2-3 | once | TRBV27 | TGTGCCAGCAGTTATCTCCCCAGCGGGGGTAGCACAGATACGCAGTATTTT | CASSYLPSGGSTDTQYF
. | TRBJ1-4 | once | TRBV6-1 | TGTGCCAGCAAACAAGTGGGAACAGGCAATGAAAAACTGTTTTTT | CASKQVGTGNEKLFF
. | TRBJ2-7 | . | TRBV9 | TGTGCCAGCAGCGTAGAGGGAGTGAACGAGCAGTACTTC | CASSVEGVNEQYF
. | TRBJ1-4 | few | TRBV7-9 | TGTGCCAGCAGCCTCCTGAGCGCAACTAATGAAAAACTGTTTTTT | CASSLLSATNEKLFF